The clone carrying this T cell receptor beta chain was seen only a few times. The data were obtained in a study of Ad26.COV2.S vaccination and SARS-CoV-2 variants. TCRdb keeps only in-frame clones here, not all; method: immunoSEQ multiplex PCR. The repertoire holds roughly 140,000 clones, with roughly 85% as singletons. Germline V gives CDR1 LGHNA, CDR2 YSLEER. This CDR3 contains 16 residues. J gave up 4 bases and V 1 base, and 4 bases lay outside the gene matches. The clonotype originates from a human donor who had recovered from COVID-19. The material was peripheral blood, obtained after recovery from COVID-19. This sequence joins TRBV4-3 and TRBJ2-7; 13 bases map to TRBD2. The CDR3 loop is CASSQGTSGGRYEQYF. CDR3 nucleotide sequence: TGCGCCAGCAGCCAAGGGACTAGCGGGGGTAGATACGAGCAGTACTTC.